This is a list of T cell receptor beta chains from one sample in a study of CD8+ T cells in alopecia areata. Measured with immunoSEQ multiplex PCR; TCRdb has only the in-frame clones, and not every one. The table shows under 130,000 clones, with around 50% occurring only once. The sample comprised CD4+ T cells sorted from blood. These receptors all come from a human donor in good health. Each CDR3 is given with its conserved first and last residue. D genes are given only for firm matches. Size is omitted from some rows. Given values are once, few, many or a class for expanded clones.

cdr3_nt,cdr3_aa,clone_size,j_call,d_call,v_call
TGCAGCGTTGAACACTTTGTATTGGATGGCTACACCTTC,CSVEHFVLDGYTF,few,TRBJ1-2,.,TRBV29-1
TGTGCCAGCAGCATCCACAGGGGCGTTCGAGTAGATACGCAGTATTTT,CASSIHRGVRVDTQYF,.,TRBJ2-3,TRBD1,TRBV14
TGTGCCAGCAGCTTCGGCGGATCTGGGGCCAACGTCCTGACTTTC,CASSFGGSGANVLTF,few,TRBJ2-6,.,TRBV7-9
TGTGCCAGCAGCTTCCAGTTCAAGCAGTACTTC,CASSFQFKQYF,.,TRBJ2-7,.,TRBV14
TGCGCCAGCAGCCAAGAATACGTGAGTCCGGATACGCAGTATTTT,CASSQEYVSPDTQYF,few,TRBJ2-3,.,TRBV4-3
TGCAGTGCTAGACGTGAGACCCAGTACTTC,CSARRETQYF,.,TRBJ2-5,.,TRBV20-1
TGCAGCGTTGAAATACTTGGAACCGGGACAGGGCGATTCGATGGCTACACCTTC,CSVEILGTGTGRFDGYTF,.,TRBJ1-2,TRBD1,TRBV29-1
TGTGCCAGCAGCCAAGAGCAGCGGGCTGGGGCCTATGGCTACACCTTC,CASSQEQRAGAYGYTF,.,TRBJ1-2,.,TRBV14
TGTGCCACCAGCAGAGCCACGACCGGGAATGAGCAGTTCTTC,CATSRATTGNEQFF,.,TRBJ2-1,.,TRBV15
TGTGCCAGCAGTATACAGGCTAGCACAGATACGCAGTATTTT,CASSIQASTDTQYF,few,TRBJ2-3,.,TRBV6-6
TGTGCCAGCAGACTAGAGGTCTCGACCCAGTACTTC,CASRLEVSTQYF,few,TRBJ2-5,.,TRBV2
TGTGCCAGCAGCTTGGGGCAGGGGTTCCCCAACGAGCAGTACTTC,CASSLGQGFPNEQYF,few,TRBJ2-7,.,TRBV7-8
TGTGCCAGCAGCCCCGCGGAGTCACAAGAGACCCAGTACTTC,CASSPAESQETQYF,.,TRBJ2-5,.,TRBV25-1
TGTGCCAGCAGATACAATGAAAAACTGTTTTTT,CASRYNEKLFF,.,TRBJ1-4,.,TRBV2
TGTGCCAGCGGCAGCCGGCAGGGAGCCTACGAGCAGTACTTC,CASGSRQGAYEQYF,.,TRBJ2-7,.,TRBV2
TGTGCCAGCAGCGTGGGGCAGCGGGAGACCCAGTACTTC,CASSVGQRETQYF,once,TRBJ2-5,.,TRBV9
TGTGCCAGCAGCTTAGGTTACGTTCGCTCCTACGAGCAGTACTTC,CASSLGYVRSYEQYF,once,TRBJ2-7,.,TRBV7-2
TGTGCCTGGAAGGCCCAGGTCGGCAATCAGCCCCAGCATTTT,CAWKAQVGNQPQHF,.,TRBJ1-5,.,TRBV30
TGCAGCGCCCGAGAGATGGGGGAAGCAGAGGCTTTCTTT,CSAREMGEAEAFF,.,TRBJ1-1,.,TRBV29-1
TGTGCCAGCCGCACGGGGTTCACCGGAGATACGCAGTATTTT,CASRTGFTGDTQYF,.,TRBJ2-3,.,TRBV18
TGTGCCAGCTCGGCCTTGCCCACCACCCGAACCACAGATACGCAGTATTTT,CASSALPTTRTTDTQYF,few,TRBJ2-3,.,TRBV18
TGTGCCAGCAGCTTAGAGGCGGGTGACAAAAACATTCAGTACTTC,CASSLEAGDKNIQYF,.,TRBJ2-4,.,TRBV11-2
TGTGCCACCCCGGACAGAAATCAAAACATTCAGTACTTC,CATPDRNQNIQYF,.,TRBJ2-4,.,TRBV15
TGTGCCAGCAGGAGCGGGGCTAGCACAGATACGCAGTATTTT,CASRSGASTDTQYF,.,TRBJ2-3,TRBD2,TRBV6-1
TGTGCCAGTAGTATGGGGGACGTACAAGTCGTCCTGACTTTC,CASSMGDVQVVLTF,.,TRBJ2-6,.,TRBV19
TGTGCCAGCAGCCAGGGACTAGGAGGGACCCAGTACTTC,CASSQGLGGTQYF,many,TRBJ2-5,TRBD2,TRBV7-9
TGTGCCAGCAGCTTATTAATCCAGCCTGGGGAGACCCAGTACTTC,CASSLLIQPGETQYF,.,TRBJ2-5,.,TRBV11-2
TGTGCCAGCAGTCGGACAGGGATTAGCAATCAGCCCCAGCATTTT,CASSRTGISNQPQHF,.,TRBJ1-5,TRBD1,TRBV6-6
TGTGCCAGCAGCTCCAAGGCGGGGGCTGGGGCCAACGTCCTGACTTTC,CASSSKAGAGANVLTF,once,TRBJ2-6,TRBD2,TRBV7-2
TGCAGCGTTTTCTTAACGCGGGGTGAAAAACTGTTTTTT,CSVFLTRGEKLFF,.,TRBJ1-4,.,TRBV29-1
TGTGCCTGGATGGACAGGTTCGTGAACACTGAAGCTTTCTTT,CAWMDRFVNTEAFF,.,TRBJ1-1,TRBD1,TRBV30
TGTGCCAGTGAACTAGCGGGGCACGAGCAGTACTTC,CASELAGHEQYF,.,TRBJ2-7,TRBD2,TRBV2
TGTGCCGGACGGGGCCCCTTAAGCTCCTACGAGCAGTACTTC,CAGRGPLSSYEQYF,.,TRBJ2-7,.,TRBV30
TGTGCCAGCAGCGAGAGGGACAGATATAATTCACCCCTCCACTTT,CASSERDRYNSPLHF,.,TRBJ1-6,TRBD1,TRBV7-2
TGCGCCAGCAGCCAATCGTTCCCTATCTACAATGAGCAGTTCTTC,CASSQSFPIYNEQFF,.,TRBJ2-1,.,TRBV4-3
TGCAGCGTTCAAACAAGCGGGGGCGAAGCTTTCTTT,CSVQTSGGEAFF,.,TRBJ1-1,.,TRBV29-1
TGTGCCAGCAGCTTAGCCCCGGGGGCACGGGAGACCCAGTACTTC,CASSLAPGARETQYF,few,TRBJ2-5,.,TRBV7-3
TGTGCCAGCAGCTTGAACCGGGACAGCGATCGGCAGTACTTC,CASSLNRDSDRQYF,few,TRBJ2-7,TRBD1,TRBV5-4
TGTGCCAGCAGCTTGTCAGCCGTGAACTATGGCTACACCTTC,CASSLSAVNYGYTF,few,TRBJ1-2,.,TRBV7-2
TGTGCCAGCGGTAGGGAGCGCCTCAGGGGTGGCGAGCAGTTCTTC,CASGRERLRGGEQFF,once,TRBJ2-1,.,TRBV5-6
TGTGCCTGGAGTGTATTGGGTTCTACTGAAGCTTTCTTT,CAWSVLGSTEAFF,.,TRBJ1-1,.,TRBV30
TGTGCCAGCAGCTTGGACAGGGTTTGGGAGACCCAGTACTTC,CASSLDRVWETQYF,few,TRBJ2-5,.,TRBV5-4
TGTGCCAGCAGCTCCCACCGGGGGGTCAGCGCAGGAGAGACCCAGTACTTC,CASSSHRGVSAGETQYF,few,TRBJ2-5,TRBD2,TRBV7-9
TGCGCCAGCAGCGAATTGGGACAGGGGGTATTCACTGAAGCTTTCTTT,CASSELGQGVFTEAFF,.,TRBJ1-1,TRBD1,TRBV5-1
TGTGCCTGGAGTGTCCGGGTTAACTATGGCTACACCTTC,CAWSVRVNYGYTF,.,TRBJ1-2,.,TRBV30
TGTGCCTGGGATACCGACAGGACAGAGACCCAGTACTTC,CAWDTDRTETQYF,.,TRBJ2-5,.,TRBV30